The source of this T cell receptor beta chain is a study of T-cell reconstitution after alpha-beta-depleted transplantation in children. The CDR3 consists of 13 residues. The germline CDR1 and CDR2 sequences are SNHLY and FYNNEI. Trimming pared 7 bases from V and 8 bases from J, leaving 18 bases between. This clonotype was counted many times. Its antigen is undetermined. General study results and limits: Newly produced T cells mostly accounted for T-cell counts and diversity one year post-transplant.

TCRbeta library construction was performed incorporating unique molecular identifiers. TCRdb reanalysed the PCR reads using MiXCR and keeps one entry per CDR3 protein. There are a few hundred thousand distinct CDR3 sequences in the sample; around 13% occur only once, and 2.2% lies in the top ten. The chain links TRBV2 to TRBJ2-7; D not certain. This specimen consisted of PBMCs, mostly from graft donor cells, obtained 360 days after TCRalphabeta/CD19-depleted stem cell transplant. This sequence was found in a male patient aged 5 to 17 who had a stem cell transplant for acute myeloid leukemia, so the T cells may come from the graft donor. The CDR3 spells CASNRMLVGQQYF. The CDR3 coding sequence is TGTGCCAGCAACCGAATGCTCGTAGGGCAGCAGTACTTC. Together with reference TRBV2 and TRBJ2-7, the CDR3 gives the full variable domain: EPEVTQTPSHQVTQMGQEVILRCVPISNHLYFYWYRQILGQKVEFLVSFYNNEISEKSEIFDDQFSVERPDGSNFTLKIRSTKLEDSAMYFCASNRMLVGQQYFGPGTRLTVT.